This TCR beta chain comes out of a study of early T cells in non-severe SARS-CoV-2 infection. Study-wide context: The chains were unpaired, and the sequenced material was bulk RNA from unsorted whole blood.

Using its own MiXCR run on the 5' RACE reads, TCRdb lists one record per CDR3 protein. The table lists about 50,000 distinct CDR3 sequences, 6.2% of them singletons, with approximately 6.3% in the top ten. There are 14 residues in the CDR3. Germline V gene sequence: CDR1 SGHDT, CDR2 YYEEEE. J lost 6 bases, V lost 7 bases, and 13 bases had no gene match. The TCR sequence derives from an adult who was a healthcare worker with PCR-confirmed SARS-CoV-2 infection or an uninfected control (not recorded which). The sample here was whole blood, taken at baseline. The genes are TRBV5-6 and TRBJ2-7, with 7 bases that match TRBD1. CDR3 loop: CASHRQGLDGEQYF. CDR3 nucleotides: TGTGCCAGCCACCGACAGGGTTTGGATGGCGAGCAGTACTTC.